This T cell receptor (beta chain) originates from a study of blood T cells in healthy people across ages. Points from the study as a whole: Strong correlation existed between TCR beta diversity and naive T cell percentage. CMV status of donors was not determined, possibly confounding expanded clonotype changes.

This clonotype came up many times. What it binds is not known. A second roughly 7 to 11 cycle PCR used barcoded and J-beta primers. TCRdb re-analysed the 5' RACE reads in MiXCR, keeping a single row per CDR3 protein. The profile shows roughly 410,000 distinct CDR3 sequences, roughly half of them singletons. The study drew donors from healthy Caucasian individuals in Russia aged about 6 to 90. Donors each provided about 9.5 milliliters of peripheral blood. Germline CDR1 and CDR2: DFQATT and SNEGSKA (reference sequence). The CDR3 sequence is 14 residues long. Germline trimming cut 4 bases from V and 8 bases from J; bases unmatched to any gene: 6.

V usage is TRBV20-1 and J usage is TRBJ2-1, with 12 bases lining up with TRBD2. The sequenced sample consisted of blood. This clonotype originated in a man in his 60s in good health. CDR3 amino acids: CSAKGLAGRYEQFF. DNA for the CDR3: TGCAGTGCTAAAGGACTAGCGGGGCGTTATGAGCAGTTCTTC.